This T cell receptor (beta chain) was recorded in a study of blood T cell repertoires in COVID-19. Clones were sequenced by immunoSEQ multiplex PCR, and TCRdb holds only the in-frame ones, with some missing. Of fewer than 250,000 clones in the sample, under 90% were seen once. This clone came up a few times. V lost 5 bases and J 4 bases, leaving 20 bases between the germline ends. The germline V gene encodes CDR1 SGHDN and CDR2 FVKESK. This CDR3 has 16 amino acids. The source of this sequence is a woman aged 40 to 55 who had been exposed to COVID-19. This chain links TRBV14 with TRBJ1-1, with a tentative D call TRBD1 (5 bases). The sequenced sample was PBMCs or T cells enriched from blood (not recorded which). The CDR3 nucleotides are TGTGCCAGCAGCACCCGACAGAACCGATTTGGCACTGAAGCTTTCTTT. This encodes CASSTRQNRFGTEAFF.